This T cell receptor (beta chain) derives from a study of cytomegalovirus exposure and HLA in healthy donors. Primers: 60 Vbeta forward and 13 Jbeta reverse. Generated by immunoSEQ multiplex PCR, the TCRdb table keeps only in-frame clones and is missing some. The sample carries 50,000 to 65,000 clones, 65% to 75% recorded once. This TCR came from a woman aged 25 to 39 in good health and CMV-seronegative. The sample taken for sequencing was PBMCs.

The CDR3 nucleotides are TGTGCCAGCAGCACACAAAACAGGGCCGGAGGCTACACCTTC. Protein product: CASSTQNRAGGYTF. The V and J genes are TRBV6-5 and TRBJ1-2; TRBD1 is a possible D gene (6 bases). V dropped 6 bases and J dropped 8 bases, with 19 bases sitting between them. Per the germline V gene, CDR1 is MNHEY and CDR2 is SVGAGI. CDR3 length: 14 residues.